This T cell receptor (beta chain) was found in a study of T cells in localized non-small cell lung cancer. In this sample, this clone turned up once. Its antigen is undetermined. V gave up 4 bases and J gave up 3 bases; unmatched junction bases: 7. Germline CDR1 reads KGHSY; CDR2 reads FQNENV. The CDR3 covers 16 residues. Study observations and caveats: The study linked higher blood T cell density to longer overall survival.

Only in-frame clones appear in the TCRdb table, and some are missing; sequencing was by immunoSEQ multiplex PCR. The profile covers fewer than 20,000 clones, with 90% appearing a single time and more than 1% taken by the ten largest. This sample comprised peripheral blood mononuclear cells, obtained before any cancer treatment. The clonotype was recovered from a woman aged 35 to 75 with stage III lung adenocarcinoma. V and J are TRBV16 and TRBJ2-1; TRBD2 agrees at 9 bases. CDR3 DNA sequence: TGTGCCAGCAGCCGCGGGCTAGCGGGGCACTACAATGAGCAGTTCTTC. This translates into CASSRGLAGHYNEQFF.